This T cell receptor (beta chain) was identified during a study of response to subunit inactivated influenza vaccine. Study results and caveats: Each seasonal influenza vaccination recruits few new T cells, the authors suggested.

TCRdb fed the RT-PCR reads into MiXCR, producing one record per CDR3 protein. This sample carries roughly 500,000 distinct CDR3 sequences, more than 15% of them seen once, and the ten largest clones take approximately 3%. Turning to this clonotype: What it recognizes is unknown.

The CDR3 runs to 16 residues. Germline CDR1 is MNHNS and CDR2 is SASEGT. With 7 bases clipped from V and 4 bases from J, the junction kept 11 bases outside the gene matches. The receptor was isolated from a man between 45 and 75 years old who received an inactivated influenza vaccine. Source: CD4+ T cells sorted from PBMCs, taken approximately 25 months after vaccination. The V call is TRBV6-1, the J call TRBJ2-2; 8 bases map to TRBD1. The CDR3 sequence is CASKRIGQGGTGELFF. For the CDR3, the DNA is TGTGCCAGCAAACGGATTGGACAGGGCGGCACCGGGGAGCTGTTTTTT.